Each of the 21 T cell receptor beta chains below was sequenced from the same sample in a study of T cells after yellow fever vaccination. TCRdb used MiXCR to reprocess the 5' RACE reads, holding one entry per CDR3 protein. Of approximately 120,000 distinct CDR3 sequences in the sample, roughly 10% were seen once. Sample: CD8+ T cells sorted from PBMCs, taken on the day of the yellow fever booster vaccination. The receptors derive from a young man who received the YFV17D yellow fever vaccine.

V usage is TRBV4-1 and J usage is TRBJ2-7; 10 bases match TRBD1. V dropped 5 bases and J dropped 2; count of bases not matched to a gene: 6. The CDR3 spans 15 residues. Per the germline V gene, CDR1 is MGHRA and CDR2 is YSYEKL. DNA for the CDR3: TGCGCCAGCAGCACACCGGGACAGGGGACCTACGAGCAGTACTTC. Residues: CASSTPGQGTYEQYF.

The chain employs TRBV7-8 and TRBJ1-2; no firm D call. V was trimmed by 5 bases and J by 4 bases, leaving 14 bases between them. From germline, CDR1 is SGHVS and CDR2 FQNEAQ. This CDR3 spans 14 amino acids. Written as DNA, the CDR3 is TGTGCCAGCAGCACCGAGGCAGGCCGCTATGGCTACACCTTC. Protein sequence: CASSTEAGRYGYTF.

This clonotype was seen a few times. The rearrangement joins TRBV28 to TRBJ2-7; possibly TRBD1 for D (5 bases). Trimming pared 6 bases from V and 0 bases from J, leaving 9 bases between. Germline V CDR1 and CDR2: MDHEN, SYDVKM. The CDR3 extends over 13 amino acids. In DNA, the CDR3 is TGTGCCAGCAGCAGGGTGAGCTCCTACGAGCAGTACGTC. Translation gives CASSRVSSYEQYV.

This clonotype was seen repeatedly, ten times or more. The chain has TRBV9 and TRBJ2-7, with a possible D match to TRBD1 (6 bases). Per germline, CDR1 SGDLS and CDR2 YYNGEE. The length of the CDR3 is 14 residues. The germline V and J ends were trimmed by 3 bases and 1 base, with 11 bases remaining between them. For the CDR3, the DNA is TGTGCCAGCAGCGGGACAGAGTTTTCCTACGAGCAGTACTTC. Translation: CASSGTEFSYEQYF.

This clonotype was seen only a few times. The chain is built from TRBV7-2 and TRBJ1-1; no firm D call. Germline lookup yields CDR1 SGHTA and CDR2 FQGNSA. V lost 1 base and J 6 bases, leaving 6 bases between the germline ends. CDR3 length: 12 amino acids. In DNA, the CDR3 is TGTGCCAGCAGCTTAGGGTTTGCTGAAGCTTTCTTT. Amino acids: CASSLGFAEAFF.

This clonotype showed up just a few times. The J gene is TRBJ1-6, the V gene TRBV15; D is ambiguous. Per the germline V gene, CDR1 is LNHNV and CDR2 is YYDKDF (reference sequence). V was clipped by 4 bases and J by 5 bases, with 9 bases between them. The CDR3 contains 14 residues. CDR3 sequence: CATSKRVDNSPLHF. As DNA, the CDR3 is TGTGCCACCAGCAAACGGGTAGATAATTCACCCCTCCACTTT. Combining the CDR3 with reference TRBV15 and TRBJ1-6 gives the whole variable domain DAMVIQNPRYQVTQFGKPVTLSCSQTLNHNVMYWYQQKSSQAPKLLFHYYDKDFNNEADTPDNFQSRRPNTSFCFLDIRSPGLGDTAMYLCATSKRVDNSPLHFGNGTRLTVT.

This clonotype was recorded a few times. The genes are TRBV27 and TRBJ2-3; TRBD2 is a possible D gene (7 bases). The V end was cut by 6 bases, the J end by 5 bases, with 15 bases between. This CDR3 region has 14 residues. The germline CDR1 and CDR2 sequences are MNHEY and SMNVEV (reference sequence). CDR3 amino acids: CASRPLGGQDTQYF. The DNA of the CDR3 is TGTGCCAGCAGGCCCCTCGGGGGGCAAGATACGCAGTATTTT.

This clonotype was counted a few times. V and J are TRBV19 and TRBJ2-2, with TRBD1 as a possible D gene (6 bases). V lost 10 bases and J lost 7, with 19 bases in between. The CDR3 spans 14 residues. The V gene's germline CDR1 is LNHDA and CDR2 SQIVND (reference sequence). Here the CDR3 DNA reads TGTGCCACAAAACAAGGACAGTTTCGCGGGGAGCTGTTTTTT. Translation: CATKQGQFRGELFF.

This clonotype was seen a handful of times. The CDR3 DNA is TGTGCCAGCAGCTTATTGGGCGGGGGCTACGAGCAGTACGTC. Its translation is CASSLLGGGYEQYV. The chain uses TRBV7-9 and TRBJ2-7; 7 bases line up with TRBD2. This CDR3 has 14 amino acids. Germline trimming cut 2 bases from V and 3 bases from J; bases unmatched to any gene: 4. Looked up from germline, CDR1 is SEHNR and CDR2 is FQNEAQ (reference sequence).

This clonotype was recorded a few times. The chain joins TRBV19 to TRBJ1-1, with D possibly TRBD1 on 5 matching bases. This CDR3 spans 14 amino acids. V was pared by 7 bases and J by 0 bases, with 12 bases between. Germline lookup yields CDR1 LNHDA and CDR2 SQIVND (reference sequence). The DNA of the CDR3 is TGTGCCAGTACCCAGACAGCCATGAACACTGAAGCTTTCTTT. This encodes CASTQTAMNTEAFF.

In this sample, this clonotype turned up a few times. The genes are TRBV7-9 and TRBJ2-1; 9 bases are shared with TRBD2. After removal of 5 bases from V and 8 bases from J, the junction contained 10 bases not matched to a gene. The germline CDR1 and CDR2 sequences are SEHNR and FQNEAQ (reference sequence). The CDR3 runs to 15 residues. This CDR3 reads CASSPPASGEYEQFF. The DNA of the CDR3 is TGTGCCAGCAGCCCGCCGGCTAGCGGGGAGTATGAGCAGTTCTTC.

CDR3 in DNA: TGTGCCAGCAGCTTCCTCCACGAGCAGTACGTC. Translation gives CASSFLHEQYV. V gene TRBV7-9 combines with J gene TRBJ2-7; D unclear. Between the trimmed V and J ends, which lost 3 bases and 5 bases, there was a span of 5 bases. The V gene's germline CDR1 is SEHNR and CDR2 FQNEAQ (reference sequence). CDR3 size: 11 residues.

This clonotype was detected a few times. The V gene is TRBV20-1, the J gene TRBJ2-3; the match to TRBD1 covers 7 bases. The germline CDR1 and CDR2 sequences are DFQATT and SNEGSKA (reference sequence). Trimming at V came to 3 bases and at J to 4 bases, leaving 7 bases not matched to a gene. The CDR3 totals 14 residues. CDR3 amino acids: CSARRGTDPDTQYF. The CDR3 DNA reads as TGCAGTGCTAGGCGAGGGACAGATCCAGATACGCAGTATTTT.

V is TRBV2 and J is TRBJ2-1; TRBD2 might be the D (6 bases). The V gene lost 4 bases and the J gene lost 9 bases, with 10 bases spanning the gap. Germline V lookup: CDR1 SNHLY, CDR2 FYNNEI. The CDR3 extends over 12 amino acids. CDR3: CASSVGGVEQFF. DNA for the CDR3: TGTGCCAGCAGTGTTGGAGGGGTTGAGCAGTTCTTC.

This clonotype was recorded a few times. The chain uses TRBV6-2 or TRBV6-3 and TRBJ2-1, with 10 bases fitting TRBD2. Germline CDR1 is MNHEY and CDR2 is SVGEGT. The CDR3 runs to 16 residues. V shed 4 bases and J 8 bases; nucleotides not matched to a gene: 11. CDR3 DNA: TGTGCCAGCAGTTCCCCGTCTAGCGGGGGCTGGGATGAGCAGTTCTTC. This translates into CASSSPSSGGWDEQFF.

This clonotype was recorded a few times. This sequence joins TRBV7-2 and TRBJ1-2; the match to TRBD1 covers 7 bases. V lost 2 bases and J lost 4; bases outside the gene matches: 7. The CDR3 totals 15 residues. Germline V CDR1 and CDR2: SGHTA, FQGNSA. CDR3 in amino acids: CASSLTGDRVYGYTF. CDR3 bases: TGTGCCAGCAGCTTAACGGGTGACAGGGTCTATGGCTACACCTTC.

The gene calls are TRBV4-1 and TRBJ2-3; a weak D match, TRBD1 (6 bases). The ends were cut back, 5 bases at V and 0 bases at J, with 15 bases in the middle. CDR3 size: 16 residues. CDR1 and CDR2 from the germline V gene are MGHRA and YSYEKL. The CDR3 spells CASSFRDISSTDTQYF. The DNA for the CDR3 is TGCGCCAGCAGCTTTCGGGACATCTCTAGCACAGATACGCAGTATTTT.

The chain uses TRBV5-1 and TRBJ1-1; D remains ambiguous. Trimming took 0 bases from V and 1 from J, leaving 7 bases between them. Looked up from germline, CDR1 is SGHRS and CDR2 is YFSETQ. This CDR3 has 14 residues. Here the CDR3 DNA reads TGCGCCAGCAGCTTGGCCTGGGGGAACACTGAAGCTTTCTTT. This sequence encodes CASSLAWGNTEAFF.

V is TRBV7-9 and J is TRBJ2-3; the D is unclear. Germline V CDR1 and CDR2: SEHNR, FQNEAQ (reference sequence). The CDR3 is 14 residues long. Between the trimmed V and J ends, which lost 5 bases and 2 bases, there was a span of 11 bases. The CDR3 coding sequence is TGTGCCAGCAGCCCCCCAGCCCCCACAGATACGCAGTATTTT. It is translated as CASSPPAPTDTQYF.

This chain joins TRBV6-2 or TRBV6-3 and TRBJ2-3; D not resolved. The CDR3 covers 15 residues. Germline values: CDR1 MNHEY, CDR2 SVGEGT. V was shortened by 2 bases and J by 3 bases, with 12 bases between the two germline ends. The DNA for the CDR3 is TGTGCCAGCAGTTACCAGTTAGTTACGACAGATACGCAGTATTTT. Translated: CASSYQLVTTDTQYF.

V usage is TRBV7-9 and J usage is TRBJ2-5; 8 bases line up with TRBD2. V dropped 5 bases and J dropped 4; count of bases not matched to a gene: 9. CDR3 size: 15 residues. Germline values: CDR1 SEHNR, CDR2 FQNEAQ (reference sequence). The CDR3: CASSLLERGRETQYF. The CDR3 nucleotides are TGTGCCAGCAGCCTGCTTGAGCGGGGGCGAGAGACCCAGTACTTC.